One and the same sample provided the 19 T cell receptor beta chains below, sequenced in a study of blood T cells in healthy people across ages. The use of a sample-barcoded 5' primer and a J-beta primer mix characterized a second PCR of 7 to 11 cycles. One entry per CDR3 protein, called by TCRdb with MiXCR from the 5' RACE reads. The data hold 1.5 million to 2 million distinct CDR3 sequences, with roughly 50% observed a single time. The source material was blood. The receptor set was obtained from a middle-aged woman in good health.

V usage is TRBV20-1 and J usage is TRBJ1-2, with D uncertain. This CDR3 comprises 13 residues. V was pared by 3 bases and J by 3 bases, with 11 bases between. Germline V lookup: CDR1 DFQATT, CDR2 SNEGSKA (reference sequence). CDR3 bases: TGCAGTGCTAGTCGCGAGGACTACTATGGCTACACCTTC. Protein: CSASREDYYGYTF.

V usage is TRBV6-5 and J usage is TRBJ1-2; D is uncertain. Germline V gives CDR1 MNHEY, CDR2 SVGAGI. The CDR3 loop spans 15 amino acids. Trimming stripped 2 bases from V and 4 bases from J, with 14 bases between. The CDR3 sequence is CASSYGSGSAYGYTF. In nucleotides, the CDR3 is TGTGCCAGCAGTTACGGGTCTGGAAGTGCCTATGGCTACACCTTC.

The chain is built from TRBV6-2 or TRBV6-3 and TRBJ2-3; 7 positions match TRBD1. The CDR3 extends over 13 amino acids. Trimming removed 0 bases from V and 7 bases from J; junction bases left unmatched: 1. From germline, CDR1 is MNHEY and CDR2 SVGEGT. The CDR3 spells CASSYSGQNTQYF. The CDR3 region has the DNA TGTGCCAGCAGTTACTCGGGACAGAATACGCAGTATTTT.

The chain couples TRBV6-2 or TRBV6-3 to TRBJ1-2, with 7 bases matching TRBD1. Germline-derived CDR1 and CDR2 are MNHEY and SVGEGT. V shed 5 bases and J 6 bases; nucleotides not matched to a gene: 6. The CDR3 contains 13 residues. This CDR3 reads CASSPTGRNGYTF. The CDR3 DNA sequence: TGTGCCAGCAGTCCGACAGGGAGAAATGGCTACACCTTC.

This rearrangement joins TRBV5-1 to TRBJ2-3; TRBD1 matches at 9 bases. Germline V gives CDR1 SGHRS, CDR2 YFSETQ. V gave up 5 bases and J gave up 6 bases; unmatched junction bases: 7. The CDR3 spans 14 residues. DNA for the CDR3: TGCGCCAGCAGTACCGGGACAGGGATGGATACGCAGTATTTT. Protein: CASSTGTGMDTQYF.

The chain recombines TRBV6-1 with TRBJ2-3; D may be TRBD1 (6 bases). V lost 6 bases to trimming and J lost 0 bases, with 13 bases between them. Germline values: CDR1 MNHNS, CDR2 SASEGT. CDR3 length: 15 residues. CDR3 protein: CASSETGSSTDTQYF. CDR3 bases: TGTGCCAGCAGCGAAACAGGGTCAAGCACAGATACGCAGTATTTT.

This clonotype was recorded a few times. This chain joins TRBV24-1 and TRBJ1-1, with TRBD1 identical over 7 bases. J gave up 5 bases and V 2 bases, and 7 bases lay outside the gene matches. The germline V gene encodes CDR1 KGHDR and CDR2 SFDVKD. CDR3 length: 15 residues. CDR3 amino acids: CATSDSRGRGTEAFF. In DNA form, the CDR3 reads TGTGCCACCAGTGATTCAAGGGGGCGGGGAACTGAAGCTTTCTTT.

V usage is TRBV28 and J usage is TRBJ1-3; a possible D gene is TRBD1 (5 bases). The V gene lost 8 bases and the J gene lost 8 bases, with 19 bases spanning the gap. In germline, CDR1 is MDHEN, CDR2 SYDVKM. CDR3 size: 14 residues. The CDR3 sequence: CASEDSGGSDTIYF. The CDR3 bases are TGTGCCAGCGAGGATTCCGGGGGTTCGGACACCATATATTTT.

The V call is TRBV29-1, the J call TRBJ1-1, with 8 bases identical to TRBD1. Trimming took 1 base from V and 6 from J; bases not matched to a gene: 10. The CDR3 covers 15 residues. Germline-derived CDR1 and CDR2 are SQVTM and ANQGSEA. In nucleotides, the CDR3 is TGCAGCGTTGAAGGAGGCAGGGGGCAAGGAGCTGAAGCTTTCTTT. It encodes CSVEGGRGQGAEAFF.

The CDR3 region has the DNA TGTGCCAGCAGCCAAGATATCGGGGCTAGGCAGCCCCAGCATTTT. Translating it yields CASSQDIGARQPQHF. The genes are TRBV3-1 and TRBJ1-5; possibly TRBD1 for D (5 bases). The V gene lost 0 bases and the J gene lost 7 bases, with 13 bases spanning the gap. Germline V gene sequence: CDR1 LGHDT, CDR2 YNNKEL (reference sequence). The CDR3 is 15 residues long. Variable domain in full (rest from reference TRBV3-1 and TRBJ1-5): DTAVSQTPKYLVTQMGNDKSIKCEQNLGHDTMYWYKQDSKKFLKIMFSYNNKELIINETVPNRFSPKSPDKAHLNLHINSLELGDSAVYFCASSQDIGARQPQHFGDGTRLSIL.

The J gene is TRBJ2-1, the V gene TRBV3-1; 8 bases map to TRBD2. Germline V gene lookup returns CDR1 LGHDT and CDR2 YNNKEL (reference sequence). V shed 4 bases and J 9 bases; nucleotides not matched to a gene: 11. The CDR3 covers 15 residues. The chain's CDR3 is CASSPLTGGQVEQFF. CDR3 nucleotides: TGTGCCAGCAGCCCTCTGACGGGGGGGCAGGTTGAGCAGTTCTTC.

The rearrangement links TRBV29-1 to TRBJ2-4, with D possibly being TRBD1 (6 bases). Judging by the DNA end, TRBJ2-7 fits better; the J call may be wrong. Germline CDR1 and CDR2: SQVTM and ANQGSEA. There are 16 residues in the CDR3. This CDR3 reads CSVEDRTGRGSHEQYF. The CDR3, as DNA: TGCAGCGTTGAAGATCGAACTGGCAGGGGTTCCCACGAGCAGTACTTC.

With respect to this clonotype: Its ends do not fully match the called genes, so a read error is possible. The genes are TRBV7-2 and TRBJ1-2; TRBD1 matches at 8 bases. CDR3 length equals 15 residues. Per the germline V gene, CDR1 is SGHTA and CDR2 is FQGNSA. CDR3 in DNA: TGTGCCGGCAGCCCGGGGGTGGGACAGGTCGGGGGCTACACCTTC. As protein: CAGSPGVGQVGGYTF.

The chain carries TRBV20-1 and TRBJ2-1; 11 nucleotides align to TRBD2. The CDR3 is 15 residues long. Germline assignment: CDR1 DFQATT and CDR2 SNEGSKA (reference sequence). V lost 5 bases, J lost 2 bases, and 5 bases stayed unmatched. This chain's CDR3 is CSAPVLAGAYNEQFF. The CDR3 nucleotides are TGCAGTGCTCCCGTACTAGCGGGGGCCTACAATGAGCAGTTCTTC.

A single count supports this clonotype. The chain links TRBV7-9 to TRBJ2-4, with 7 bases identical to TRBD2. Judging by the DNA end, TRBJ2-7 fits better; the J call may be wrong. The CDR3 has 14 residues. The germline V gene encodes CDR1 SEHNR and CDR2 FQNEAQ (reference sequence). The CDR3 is CASSSERGDYEQYF. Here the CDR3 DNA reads TGTGCCAGCAGCTCTGAGCGGGGAGACTACGAGCAGTACTTC.

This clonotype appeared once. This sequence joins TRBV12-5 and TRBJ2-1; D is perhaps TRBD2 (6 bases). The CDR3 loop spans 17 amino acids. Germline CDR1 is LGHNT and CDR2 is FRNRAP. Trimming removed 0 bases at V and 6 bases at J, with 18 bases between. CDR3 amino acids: CASGLVLRRGMSNEQFF. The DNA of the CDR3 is TGTGCTAGTGGTTTGGTATTAAGGCGGGGTATGAGCAATGAGCAGTTCTTC. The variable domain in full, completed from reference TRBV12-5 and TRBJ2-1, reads DARVTQTPRHKVTEMGQEVTMRCQPILGHNTVFWYRQTMMQGLELLAYFRNRAPLDDSGMPKDRFSAEMPDATLATLKIQPSEPRDSAVYFCASGLVLRRGMSNEQFFGPGTRLTVL.

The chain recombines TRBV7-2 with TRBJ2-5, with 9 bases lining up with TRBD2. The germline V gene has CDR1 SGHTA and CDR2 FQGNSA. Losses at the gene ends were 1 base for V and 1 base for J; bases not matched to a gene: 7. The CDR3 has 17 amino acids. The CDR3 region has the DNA TGTGCCAGCAGCTTAGGGCCAGCGGGGGGCCTCCAAGAGACCCAGTACTTC. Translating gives CASSLGPAGGLQETQYF.

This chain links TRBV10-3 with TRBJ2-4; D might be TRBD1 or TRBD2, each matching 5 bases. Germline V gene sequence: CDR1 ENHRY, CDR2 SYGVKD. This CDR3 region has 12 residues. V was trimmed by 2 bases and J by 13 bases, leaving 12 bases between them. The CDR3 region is CAISEGGGKQYF. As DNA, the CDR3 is TGTGCCATCAGTGAGGGTGGGGGAAAGCAGTACTTC.

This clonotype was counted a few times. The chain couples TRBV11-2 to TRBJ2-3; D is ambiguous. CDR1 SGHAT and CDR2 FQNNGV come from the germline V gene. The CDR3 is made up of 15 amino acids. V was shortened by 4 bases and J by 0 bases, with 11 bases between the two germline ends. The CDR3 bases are TGTGCCAGCAGCTCCCTGGTCGCTAGCACAGATACGCAGTATTTT. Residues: CASSSLVASTDTQYF.